The entry below describes one T cell receptor beta chain. The antigen is undetermined. This entry is derived from a study of CXCR3-negative and CXCR3-positive naive CD8 T cells. Study conclusions and caveats: Against CXCR3-negative naive cells, CXCR3-positive naive cells showed more hydrophobic TRB CDR3s. Naive subsets had comparable surface CD5; TCR strength was inferred from TRB CDR3 properties. Both naive subsets, CXCR3-negative and CXCR3-positive, displayed similar TRBV-TRBJ usage, unlike memory cells.

Carrying UMI labels, the TRB cDNA libraries were prepared through 5' RACE. TCRdb reanalyzed the 5' RACE reads and collapses them to one entry per CDR3 protein, without DNA. This sample's table reports around 90,000 distinct CDR3 sequences. This CDR3 is built from 14 residues. In germline, CDR1 is MDHEN, CDR2 SYDVKM. The chain links TRBV28 to TRBJ1-2; the D gene TCRdb calls, TRBD1, cannot be checked with no DNA. What was sequenced was naive CXCR3- CD8+ T cells from blood. Noted subset: CD45RO-CCR7+CD27+CD95- naive CD8+ T cells lacking CXCR3 (TNR3-). This sequence was found in a human donor in good health. Some clones in this sample may be carry-over from other donors' samples. The CDR3 loop is CASSTPAGLYGYTF.